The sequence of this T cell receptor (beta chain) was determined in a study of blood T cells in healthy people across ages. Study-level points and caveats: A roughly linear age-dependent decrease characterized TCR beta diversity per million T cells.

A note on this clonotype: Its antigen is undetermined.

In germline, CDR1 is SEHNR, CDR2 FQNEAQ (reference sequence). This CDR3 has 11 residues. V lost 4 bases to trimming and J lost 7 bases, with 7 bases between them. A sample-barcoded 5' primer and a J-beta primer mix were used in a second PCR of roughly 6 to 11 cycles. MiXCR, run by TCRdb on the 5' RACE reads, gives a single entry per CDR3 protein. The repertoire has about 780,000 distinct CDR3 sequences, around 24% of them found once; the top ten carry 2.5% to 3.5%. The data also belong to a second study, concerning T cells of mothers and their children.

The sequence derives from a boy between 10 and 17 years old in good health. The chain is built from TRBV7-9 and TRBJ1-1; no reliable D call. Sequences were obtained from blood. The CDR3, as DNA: TGTGCCAGCAGCTACGGGGATGAAGCTTTCTTT. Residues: CASSYGDEAFF.